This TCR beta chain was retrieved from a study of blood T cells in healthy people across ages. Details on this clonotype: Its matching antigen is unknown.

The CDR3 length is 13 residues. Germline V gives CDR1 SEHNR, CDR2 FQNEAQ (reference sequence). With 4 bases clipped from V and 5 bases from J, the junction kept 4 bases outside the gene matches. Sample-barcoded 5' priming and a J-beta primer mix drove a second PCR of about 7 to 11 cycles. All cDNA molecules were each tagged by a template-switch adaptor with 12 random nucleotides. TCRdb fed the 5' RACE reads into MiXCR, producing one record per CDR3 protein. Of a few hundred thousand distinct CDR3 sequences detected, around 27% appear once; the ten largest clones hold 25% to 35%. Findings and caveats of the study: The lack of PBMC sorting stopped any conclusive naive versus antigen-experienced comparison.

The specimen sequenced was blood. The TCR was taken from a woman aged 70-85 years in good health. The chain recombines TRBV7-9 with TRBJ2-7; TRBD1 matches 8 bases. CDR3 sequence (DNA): TGTGCCAGCAGCTCATGGACAGGGAACGAGCAGTACTTC. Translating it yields CASSSWTGNEQYF.